Reported below is one TCR beta chain. This sample is drawn from a study of early T cells in non-severe SARS-CoV-2 infection. TCRdb ran MiXCR on the 5' RACE reads and lists one entry per CDR3 protein. The sample contains approximately 89,000 distinct CDR3 sequences, roughly 13% of which appear only once. The CDR3 spans 20 residues. Germline CDR1 and CDR2: LNHDA and SQIVND (reference sequence). Trimming removed 6 bases from V and 0 bases from J, with 26 bases in between. V gene TRBV19 combines with J gene TRBJ1-4; the D gene is possibly TRBD1 (5 bases). The TCR originated in an adult who was a healthcare worker with PCR-confirmed SARS-CoV-2 infection or an uninfected control (not recorded which). Sequencing was carried out using whole blood. CDR3: CASRRAPGQGGVATNEKLFF. The CDR3 DNA sequence: TGTGCCAGTAGACGAGCACCCGGGCAGGGAGGAGTCGCAACTAATGAAAAACTGTTTTTT.